This T cell receptor (beta chain) was sequenced for a study of T cell responses to AZD1222 COVID-19 vaccine. General study results and limits: Donors in the cohort were predominantly white British and more often female, and clonal diversity was possibly underestimated.

CDR1 and CDR2 from the germline V gene are PRHDT and FYEKMQ (reference sequence). The junction had 9 bases not matched to a gene; V was cut back by 10 bases and J by 1 base. The CDR3 totals 14 residues. Regarding this clone: Its antigen is unknown.

The data were produced by immunoSEQ multiplex PCR, yet TCRdb's version contains in-frame clones alone and is incomplete. The table lists 95,000 to 110,000 clones, roughly 91% of them singletons. The clonotype comes from an adult in good health. The chain couples TRBV13 to TRBJ2-7; 8 bases map to TRBD2. The input for sequencing was peripheral blood, taken on day 0 of AZD1222 vaccination. The CDR3 sequence is CATRSGGRSYEQYF. DNA of the CDR3: TGTGCCACCCGCAGCGGGGGCCGTTCCTACGAGCAGTACTTC.